This TCR beta chain was observed in a study of identical twins. Whole-study findings and limits: There were fewer insertions in abundant cord blood beta clonotypes, but memory repertoires showed no such pattern.

Using its own MiXCR run on the 5' RACE reads, TCRdb lists one record per CDR3 protein. The sample has 400,000 to 650,000 distinct CDR3 sequences; less than 25% are singletons. The CDR3 consists of 12 residues. V lost 2 bases, J lost 4 bases, and 6 bases lay in between. Germline V gene data show CDR1 as LGHDT and CDR2 as YNNKEL (reference sequence). This clonotype was counted a few times. Its antigen is not identified. This sample also belongs to another study, concerning T cells expressing NK-cell markers. Per that study: Seven of the eight sequenced donors were HCMV-seropositive; one was seronegative. These same clonotypes (in a few donors) also led the CD3+CD56-NKG2C+ fraction. HCMV specificity of the expanded NKG2C+ T cell clones stayed unclear.

The V and J genes are TRBV3-1 and TRBJ2-7, with D unresolved. This TCR came from a woman aged 18-29 years in good health. The sequenced sample was CD4+ T cells sorted from blood. In nucleotides, the CDR3 is TGTGCCAGCAGCCAAATGGGATACGAGCAGTACTTC. This sequence encodes CASSQMGYEQYF.